Listed here are 18 T cell receptor beta chains from one sample, sequenced in a study of CD8+ T cells in alopecia areata. Following extraction, RNA underwent reverse transcription to cDNA, which served as the sequencing template. Using immunoSEQ multiplex PCR, the repertoire was profiled, and TCRdb retains in-frame clones only, with some absent. Of 120,000 to 150,000 clones in the sample, about two thirds are singletons; the top ten hold about 38%. Sequenced input: CD8+ T cells sorted from blood. These TCRs come from a human donor in good health.

CDR3 DNA sequence: TGTGCCAGCAGTTACGGGGGGTCCTACGAGCAGTACTTC. Amino acid sequence: CASSYGGSYEQYF. The chain combines TRBV6-5 with TRBJ2-7; weak D call: TRBD2 (6 bases). CDR1 and CDR2 (germline): MNHEY, SVGAGI. This CDR3 is 13 amino acids long. The V end lost 2 bases, the J end lost 1 base, and 6 bases lay between the germline ends.

This rearrangement joins TRBV9 to TRBJ2-7; no definite D call. V lost 4 bases and J 1 base, leaving 12 bases between the germline ends. Germline V gene sequence: CDR1 SGDLS, CDR2 YYNGEE. The length of the CDR3 is 14 residues. CDR3 residues: CASSKDLLSYEQYF. In nucleotides, the CDR3 is TGTGCCAGCAGCAAAGACCTATTGTCCTACGAGCAGTACTTC.

This chain joins TRBV27 and TRBJ2-3, with D unclear. Trimming removed 3 bases at V and 0 bases at J, with 16 bases between. The CDR3 consists of 17 residues. Germline lookup yields CDR1 MNHEY and CDR2 SMNVEV (reference sequence). This CDR3 is CASSLTGYRPSTDTQYF. For the CDR3, the DNA is TGTGCCAGCAGTTTGACGGGTTATAGACCTAGCACAGATACGCAGTATTTT.

The J gene is TRBJ2-5, the V gene TRBV4-1, with TRBD2 matching over 11 bases. The CDR3 is 16 amino acids. V lost 0 bases to trimming and J lost 7 bases; unmatched junction nucleotides: 7. Germline-derived CDR1 and CDR2 are MGHRA and YSYEKL. The chain's CDR3 is CASSQEFSGGGPTQYF. In DNA form, the CDR3 reads TGCGCCAGCAGCCAAGAATTTAGCGGGGGGGGCCCGACCCAGTACTTC.

The V gene is TRBV9, the J gene TRBJ2-1; 13 bases fit TRBD2. The CDR3 has 14 amino acids. V lost 3 bases and J lost 8; bases outside the gene matches: 2. Germline loops: CDR1 SGDLS, CDR2 YYNGEE. The CDR3 protein is CASSEGLAGHEQFF. The DNA for the CDR3 is TGTGCCAGCAGCGAGGGACTAGCGGGACATGAGCAGTTCTTC.

This clone was observed a handful of times. CDR3 sequence: CASSLPGGPVETQYF. The CDR3, as DNA: TGTGCCAGCAGCTTGCCGGGAGGGCCGGTTGAGACCCAGTACTTC. This chain links TRBV5-6 with TRBJ2-5, with 8 bases lining up with TRBD2. CDR1 and CDR2 (germline): SGHDT, YYEEEE. The CDR3 totals 15 residues. J lost 5 bases, V lost 1 base, and 7 bases had no gene match.

This chain joins TRBV4-1 and TRBJ1-1, with D tentatively TRBD1 (5 bases). The V gene lost 4 bases and the J gene lost 10 bases, with 25 bases spanning the gap. This CDR3 is built from 16 residues. Germline V gives CDR1 MGHRA, CDR2 YSYEKL. The CDR3 spells CASSPHVGGQGSGAFF. CDR3 sequence (DNA): TGCGCCAGCAGCCCCCACGTGGGCGGCCAGGGTAGTGGAGCTTTCTTT.

This clone was observed many times. This sample also contains other DNA sequences that code for the same CDR3. The chain couples TRBV5-6 to TRBJ1-1; D is ambiguous. This CDR3 has 12 amino acids. The V end was cut by 0 bases, the J end by 4 bases, with 4 bases between. Germline values: CDR1 SGHDT, CDR2 YYEEEE. CDR3 coding DNA: TGTGCCAGCAGCTTGGGAGTCACTGAAGCTTTCTTT. Its protein product is CASSLGVTEAFF.

The chain has TRBV4-1 and TRBJ2-1; 7 positions match TRBD2. In germline, CDR1 is MGHRA, CDR2 YSYEKL. V gave up 4 bases and J gave up 4 bases; unmatched junction bases: 7. This CDR3 is built from 15 residues. CDR3 coding DNA: TGCGCCAGCAGCCCTAGCGGCCTCATATACAATGAGCAGTTCTTC. Its protein is CASSPSGLIYNEQFF.

CDR3 amino acids: CSVGARAGLAGTQETQYF. The CDR3 DNA reads TGCAGCGTTGGGGCTCGGGCCGGACTAGCGGGAACCCAAGAGACCCAGTACTTC. The J gene is TRBJ2-5, the V gene TRBV29-1, with 12 positions matching TRBD2. The CDR3 sequence is 18 residues long. J gave up 1 base and V 4 bases, and 13 bases lay outside the gene matches. Germline assignment: CDR1 SQVTM and CDR2 ANQGSEA. The variable domain in full, with the rest retrieved from reference TRBV29-1 and TRBJ2-5, is SAVISQKPSRDICQRGTSLTIQCQVDSQVTMMFWYRQQPGQSLTLIATANQGSEATYESGFVIDKFPISRPNLTFSTLTVSNMSPEDSSIYLCSVGARAGLAGTQETQYFGPGTRLLVL.

J is TRBJ2-5 and V is TRBV5-6; perhaps TRBD1 as D (5 bases). V lost 7 bases and J lost 8, with 12 bases in between. CDR1 SGHDT and CDR2 YYEEEE come from the germline V gene. This CDR3 has 11 amino acids. The CDR3 is CASGADGTQYF. The CDR3 DNA reads as TGTGCCAGCGGGGCGGATGGAACCCAGTACTTC.

The chain couples TRBV28 to TRBJ2-2, with a weak D call TRBD2 (5 bases). From germline, CDR1 is MDHEN and CDR2 SYDVKM. The CDR3 extends over 15 amino acids. V lost 3 bases and J 6 bases, leaving 14 bases between the germline ends. CDR3 nucleotides: TGTGCCAGCAGTTTCGGGAACCGGGTGGCCGGGGAGCTGTTTTTT. This translates into CASSFGNRVAGELFF.

The CDR3 region has the DNA TGTGCCACTCTTGGGAGGGCCGCGGGCTACACCTTC. This sequence encodes CATLGRAAGYTF. The V and J genes are TRBV2 and TRBJ1-2; D gene ambiguous. This CDR3 is built from 12 residues. V lost 10 bases to trimming and J lost 8 bases, with 17 bases between them. Germline V gene lookup returns CDR1 SNHLY and CDR2 FYNNEI.

This clone was seen only once. The rearrangement links TRBV29-1 to TRBJ2-3; perhaps TRBD2 as D (5 bases). This CDR3 contains 14 residues. The germline V gene encodes CDR1 SQVTM and CDR2 ANQGSEA. The ends were cut back, 4 bases at V and 4 bases at J, with 15 bases in the middle. The CDR3 bases are TGCAGCGTTGGGCCATTGAGGGCCCCAGATACGCAGTATTTT. Its translation is CSVGPLRAPDTQYF.

This clone has only a few counts. The J gene is TRBJ2-1, the V gene TRBV10-2; possibly TRBD1 or TRBD2 for D (5 bases each). The ends were cut back, 4 bases at V and 9 bases at J, with 13 bases in the middle. Germline values: CDR1 WSHSY, CDR2 SAAADI. CDR3 length: 13 amino acids. The chain's CDR3 is CASSAGTMGEQFF. The CDR3 DNA reads as TGCGCCAGCAGTGCCGGGACGATGGGTGAGCAGTTCTTC.

The chain recombines TRBV6-1 with TRBJ1-1; tentatively, D is TRBD1 (5 bases). The CDR3 has 14 residues. V was shortened by 4 bases and J by 1 base, with 10 bases between the two germline ends. CDR1 and CDR2 from the germline V gene are MNHNS and SASEGT. The CDR3 protein is CASSGGTSNTEAFF. The DNA of the CDR3 is TGTGCCAGCAGTGGTGGGACCTCGAACACTGAAGCTTTCTTT.

The sample holds a few counts of this clone. The CDR3 DNA is TGCAGCGTTGGGCTCGAACGGGAGCAGTACTTC. The encoded protein is CSVGLEREQYF. The chain is built from TRBV29-1 and TRBJ2-7; no definite D call. Germline V lookup: CDR1 SQVTM, CDR2 ANQGSEA. The CDR3 runs 11 residues. V was clipped by 4 bases and J by 7 bases, with 11 bases between them.

This sequence joins TRBV20-1 and TRBJ1-2; D not certain. CDR3 length: 11 amino acids. Germline assignment: CDR1 DFQATT and CDR2 SNEGSKA (reference sequence). The ends were cut back, 7 bases at V and 6 bases at J, with 12 bases in the middle. This chain's CDR3 is CSGLVDNGYTF. The CDR3 DNA sequence: TGCAGTGGACTTGTTGACAATGGCTACACCTTC.